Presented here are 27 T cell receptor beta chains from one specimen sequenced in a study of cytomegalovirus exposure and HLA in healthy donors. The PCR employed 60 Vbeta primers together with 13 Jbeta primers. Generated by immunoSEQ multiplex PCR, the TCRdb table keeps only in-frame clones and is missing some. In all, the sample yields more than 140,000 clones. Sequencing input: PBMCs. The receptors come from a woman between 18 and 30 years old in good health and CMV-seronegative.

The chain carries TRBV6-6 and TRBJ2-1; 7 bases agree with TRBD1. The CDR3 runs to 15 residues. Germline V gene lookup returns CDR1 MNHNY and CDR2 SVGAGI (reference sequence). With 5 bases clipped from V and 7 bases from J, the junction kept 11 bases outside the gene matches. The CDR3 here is CASSTTGDAGNEQFF. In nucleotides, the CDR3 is TGTGCCAGCAGTACAACAGGGGACGCCGGTAATGAGCAGTTCTTC.

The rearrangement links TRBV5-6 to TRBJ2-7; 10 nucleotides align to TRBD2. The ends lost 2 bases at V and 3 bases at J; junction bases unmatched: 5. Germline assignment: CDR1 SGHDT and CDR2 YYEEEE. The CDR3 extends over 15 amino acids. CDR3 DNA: TGTGCCAGCAGCTTCCCTAAGCGGGGGGGCTACGAGCAGTACTTC. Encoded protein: CASSFPKRGGYEQYF.

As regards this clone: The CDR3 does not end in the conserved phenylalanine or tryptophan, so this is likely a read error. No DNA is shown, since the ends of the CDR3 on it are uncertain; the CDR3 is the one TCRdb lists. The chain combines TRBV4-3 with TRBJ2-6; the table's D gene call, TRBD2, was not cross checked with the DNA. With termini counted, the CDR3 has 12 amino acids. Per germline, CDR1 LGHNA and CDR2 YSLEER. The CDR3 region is CASSPGSPTIHL.

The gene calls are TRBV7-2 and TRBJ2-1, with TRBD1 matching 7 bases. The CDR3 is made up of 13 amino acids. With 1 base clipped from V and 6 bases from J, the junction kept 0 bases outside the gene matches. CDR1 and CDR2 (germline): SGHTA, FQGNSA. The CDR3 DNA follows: TGTGCCAGCAGCTTAGACAGGGGCAATGAGCAGTTCTTC. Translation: CASSLDRGNEQFF.

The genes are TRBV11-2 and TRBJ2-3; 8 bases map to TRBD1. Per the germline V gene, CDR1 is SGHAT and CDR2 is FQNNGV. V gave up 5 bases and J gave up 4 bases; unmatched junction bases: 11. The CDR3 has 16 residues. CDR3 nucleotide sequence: TGTGCCAGCAGCCCGGGCCCGGACAGGGCGCCAGATACGCAGTATTTT. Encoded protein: CASSPGPDRAPDTQYF. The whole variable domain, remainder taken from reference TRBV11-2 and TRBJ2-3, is EAGVAQSPRYKIIEKRQSVAFWCNPISGHATLYWYQQILGQGPKLLIQFQNNGVVDDSQLPKDRFSAERLKGVDSTLKIQPAKLEDSAVYLCASSPGPDRAPDTQYFGPGTRLTVL.

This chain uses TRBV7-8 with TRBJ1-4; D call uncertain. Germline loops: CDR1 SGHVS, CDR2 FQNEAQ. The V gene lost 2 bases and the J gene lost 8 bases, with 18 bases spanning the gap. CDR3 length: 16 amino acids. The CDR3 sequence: CASSLRGHFEGEKLFF. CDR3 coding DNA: TGTGCCAGCAGCTTACGAGGTCACTTCGAGGGCGAAAAACTGTTTTTT.

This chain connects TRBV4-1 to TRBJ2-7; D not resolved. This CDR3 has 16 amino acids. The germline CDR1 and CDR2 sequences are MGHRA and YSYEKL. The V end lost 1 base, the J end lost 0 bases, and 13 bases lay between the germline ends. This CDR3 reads CASSQVVFPSSYEQYF. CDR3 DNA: TGCGCCAGCAGCCAAGTTGTCTTCCCGAGCTCCTACGAGCAGTACTTC.

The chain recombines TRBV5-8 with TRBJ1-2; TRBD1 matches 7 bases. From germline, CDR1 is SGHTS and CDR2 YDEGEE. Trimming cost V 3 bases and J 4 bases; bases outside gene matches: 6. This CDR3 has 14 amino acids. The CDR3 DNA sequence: TGTGCCAGCAGCTGGACAGGAGAACTCTATGGCTACACCTTC. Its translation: CASSWTGELYGYTF. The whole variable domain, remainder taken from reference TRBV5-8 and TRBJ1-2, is EAGVTQSPTHLIKTRGQQATLRCSPISGHTSVYWYQQALGLGLQFLLWYDEGEERNRGNFPPRFSGRQFPNYSSELNVNALELEDSALYLCASSWTGELYGYTFGSGTRLTVV.

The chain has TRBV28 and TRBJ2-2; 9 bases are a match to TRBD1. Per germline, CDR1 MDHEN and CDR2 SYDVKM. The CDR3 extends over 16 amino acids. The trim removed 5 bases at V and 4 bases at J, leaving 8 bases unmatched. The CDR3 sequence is CASSPPTGGGTGELFF. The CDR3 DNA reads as TGTGCCAGCAGTCCGCCGACAGGGGGGGGCACCGGGGAGCTGTTTTTT.

The CDR3 sequence: CASSPGTAYETQYF. The CDR3 region has the DNA TGTGCCAGCAGCCCCGGGACAGCCTATGAGACCCAGTACTTC. This rearrangement joins TRBV6-5 to TRBJ2-5; 7 nucleotides match TRBD1. This CDR3 has 14 amino acids. V trimming: 6 bases; J trimming: 5 bases; junction bases outside the gene matches: 9. Germline V gene data show CDR1 as MNHEY and CDR2 as SVGAGI.

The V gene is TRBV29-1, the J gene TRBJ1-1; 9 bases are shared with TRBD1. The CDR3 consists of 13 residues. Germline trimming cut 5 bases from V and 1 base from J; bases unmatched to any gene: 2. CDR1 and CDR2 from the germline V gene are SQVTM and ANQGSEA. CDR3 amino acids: CSVTGQGNTEAFF. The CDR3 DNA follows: TGCAGCGTTACGGGACAGGGGAACACTGAAGCTTTCTTT.

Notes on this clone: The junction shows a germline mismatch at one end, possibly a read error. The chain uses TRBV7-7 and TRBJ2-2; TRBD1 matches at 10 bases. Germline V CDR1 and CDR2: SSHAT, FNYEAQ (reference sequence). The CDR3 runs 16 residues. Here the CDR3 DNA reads TGTGCTAGCAGCCTCCTTGGGACAGGGGAGACCGGGGAGCTGTTTTTT. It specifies CASSLLGTGETGELFF.

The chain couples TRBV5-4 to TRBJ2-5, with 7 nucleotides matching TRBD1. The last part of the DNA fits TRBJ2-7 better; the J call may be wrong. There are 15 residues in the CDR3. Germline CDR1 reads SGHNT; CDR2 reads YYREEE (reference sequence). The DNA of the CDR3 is TGTGCCAGCAGCCTAGACAGGGCCGAAACCTACGAGCAGTACTTC. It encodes CASSLDRAETYEQYF.

For the CDR3, the DNA is TGTGCCAGCAGCTTTGGGGGCGCGCTTGAGGATACGCAGTATTTT. Encoded protein: CASSFGGALEDTQYF. The rearrangement joins TRBV7-6 to TRBJ2-3; D is possibly TRBD1 (6 bases). Germline V gene data show CDR1 as SGHVS and CDR2 as FNYEAQ. The CDR3 consists of 15 residues. Trimming removed 3 bases at V and 6 bases at J, with 16 bases between.

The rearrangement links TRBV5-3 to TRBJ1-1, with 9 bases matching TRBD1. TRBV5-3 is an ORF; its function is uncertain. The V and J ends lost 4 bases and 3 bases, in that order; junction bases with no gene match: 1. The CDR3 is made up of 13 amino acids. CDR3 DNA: TGTGCCAGAAGCCGGGACAGGGACACTGAAGCTTTCTTT. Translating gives CARSRDRDTEAFF.

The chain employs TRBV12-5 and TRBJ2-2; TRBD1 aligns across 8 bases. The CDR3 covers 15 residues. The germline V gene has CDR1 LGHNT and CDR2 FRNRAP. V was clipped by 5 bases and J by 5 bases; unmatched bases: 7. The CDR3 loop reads CASGPRTGQTGELFF. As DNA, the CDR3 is TGTGCTAGTGGTCCACGGACAGGGCAGACCGGGGAGCTGTTTTTT.

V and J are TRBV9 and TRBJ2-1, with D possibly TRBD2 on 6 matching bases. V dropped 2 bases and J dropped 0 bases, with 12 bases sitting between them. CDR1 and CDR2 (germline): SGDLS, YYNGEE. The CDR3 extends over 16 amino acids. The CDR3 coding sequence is TGTGCCAGCAGCGTGCTATCGGGAGTCTCCTACAATGAGCAGTTCTTC. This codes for CASSVLSGVSYNEQFF.

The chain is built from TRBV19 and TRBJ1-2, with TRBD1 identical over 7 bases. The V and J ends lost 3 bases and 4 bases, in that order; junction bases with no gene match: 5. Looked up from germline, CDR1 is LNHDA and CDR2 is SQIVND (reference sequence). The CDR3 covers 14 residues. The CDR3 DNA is TGTGCCAGTAGTATCAGAGCAGGGGGCTATGGCTACACCTTC. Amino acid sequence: CASSIRAGGYGYTF.

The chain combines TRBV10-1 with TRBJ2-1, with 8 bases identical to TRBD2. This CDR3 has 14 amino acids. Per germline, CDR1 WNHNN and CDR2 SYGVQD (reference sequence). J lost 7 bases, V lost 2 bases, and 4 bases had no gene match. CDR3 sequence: CASSEISGKNEQFF. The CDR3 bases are TGCGCCAGCAGTGAGATTAGCGGGAAAAATGAGCAGTTCTTC.

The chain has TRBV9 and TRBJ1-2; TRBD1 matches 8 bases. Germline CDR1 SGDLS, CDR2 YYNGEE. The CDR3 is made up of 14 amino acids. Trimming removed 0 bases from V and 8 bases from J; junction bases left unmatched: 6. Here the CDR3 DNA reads TGTGCCAGCAGCGTAGCCCAACGGGACAGGGGCTACACCTTC. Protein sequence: CASSVAQRDRGYTF.

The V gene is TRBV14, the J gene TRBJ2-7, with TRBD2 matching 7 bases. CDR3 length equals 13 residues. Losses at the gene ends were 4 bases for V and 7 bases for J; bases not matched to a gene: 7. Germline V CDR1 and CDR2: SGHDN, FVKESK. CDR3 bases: TGTGCCAGCAGCCCCCGACTAGCCGATGAGCAGTACTTC. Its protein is CASSPRLADEQYF.

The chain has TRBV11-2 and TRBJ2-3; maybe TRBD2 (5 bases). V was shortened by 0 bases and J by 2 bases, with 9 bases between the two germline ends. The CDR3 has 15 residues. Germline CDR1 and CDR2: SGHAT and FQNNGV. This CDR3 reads CASSLDSGYTDTQYF. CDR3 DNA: TGTGCCAGCAGCTTAGACTCGGGATACACAGATACGCAGTATTTT.

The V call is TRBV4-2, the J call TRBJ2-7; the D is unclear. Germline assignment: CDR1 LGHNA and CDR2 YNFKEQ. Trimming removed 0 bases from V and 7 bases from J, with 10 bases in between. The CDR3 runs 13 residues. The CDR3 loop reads CASSQDRVREQYV. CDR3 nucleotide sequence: TGTGCCAGCAGCCAAGATCGGGTGAGGGAGCAGTACGTC.

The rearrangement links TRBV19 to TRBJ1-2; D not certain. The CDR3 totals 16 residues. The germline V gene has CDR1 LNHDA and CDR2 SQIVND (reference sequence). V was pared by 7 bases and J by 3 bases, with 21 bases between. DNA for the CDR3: TGTGCCAGTATATCCCCCAGTGCGGCATTAGACTATGGCTACACCTTC. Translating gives CASISPSAALDYGYTF. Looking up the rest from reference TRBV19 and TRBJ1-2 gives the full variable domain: DGGITQSPKYLFRKEGQNVTLSCEQNLNHDAMYWYRQDPGQGLRLIYYSQIVNDFQKGDIAEGYSVSREKKESFPLTVTSAQKNPTAFYLCASISPSAALDYGYTFGSGTRLTVV.

The DNA for the CDR3 is TGTGCCAGCGCGTCCGGGACTAGCGGGAGAAATACGCAGTATTTT. It is translated as CASASGTSGRNTQYF. This chain links TRBV6-1 with TRBJ2-3; 14 bases fit TRBD2. Germline CDR1 is MNHNS and CDR2 is SASEGT. Trimming at V came to 8 bases and at J to 7 bases, leaving 8 bases not matched to a gene. This CDR3 comprises 15 residues.

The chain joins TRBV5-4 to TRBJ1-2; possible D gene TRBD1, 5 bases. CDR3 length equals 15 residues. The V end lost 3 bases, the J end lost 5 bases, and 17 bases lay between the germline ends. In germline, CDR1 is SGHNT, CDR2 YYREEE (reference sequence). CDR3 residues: CASSSFSGERYGYTF. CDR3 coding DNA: TGTGCCAGCAGCTCCTTTTCGGGGGAACGATATGGCTACACCTTC. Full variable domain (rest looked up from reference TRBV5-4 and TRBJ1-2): ETGVTQSPTHLIKTRGQQVTLRCSSQSGHNTVSWYQQALGQGPQFIFQYYREEENGRGNFPPRFSGLQFPNYSSELNVNALELDDSALYLCASSSFSGERYGYTFGSGTRLTVV.

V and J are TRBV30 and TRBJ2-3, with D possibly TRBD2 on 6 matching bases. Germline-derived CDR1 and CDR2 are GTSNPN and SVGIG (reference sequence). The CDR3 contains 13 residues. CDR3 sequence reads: CANRERSTDTQYF. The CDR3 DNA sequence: TGTGCGAACCGGGAGCGGAGCACAGATACGCAGTATTTT.